This T cell receptor (beta chain) was recovered during a study of T cells in pancreatic ductal adenocarcinoma. Surgery without prior neoadjuvant therapy was the treatment of the selected pancreatic ductal adenocarcinoma patients. CDR1 is SEHNR, CDR2 FQNEAQ, per germline (reference sequence). The CDR3 spans 16 residues. V shed 4 bases and J 5 bases; nucleotides not matched to a gene: 10. The study's findings and limits: Mean clonality was approximately 0.1 in tumors and about 0.07 in blood, not significantly different. The resected cohort was biased toward the minority with early-stage disease. Tumor-versus-blood clonality comparisons may be biased toward lower tumor diversity. Blood had more productive templates and roughly 8-fold more unique clonotypes than tumor.

This clone appeared once. The antigen remains undetermined. Produced via immunoSEQ multiplex PCR; TCRdb's table is partial and in-frame only. Of 15,000 to 20,000 clones in the sample, about 90% were seen once. This chain links TRBV7-9 with TRBJ2-5, with TRBD2 identical over 10 bases. The sample consisted of PBMCs. This sequence was found in a human donor with pancreatic ductal adenocarcinoma. The CDR3 nucleotides read TGTGCCAGCAGCTCAATCCAGCGGGGGGGCCGGGAGACCCAGTACTTC. This gives the protein CASSSIQRGGRETQYF.